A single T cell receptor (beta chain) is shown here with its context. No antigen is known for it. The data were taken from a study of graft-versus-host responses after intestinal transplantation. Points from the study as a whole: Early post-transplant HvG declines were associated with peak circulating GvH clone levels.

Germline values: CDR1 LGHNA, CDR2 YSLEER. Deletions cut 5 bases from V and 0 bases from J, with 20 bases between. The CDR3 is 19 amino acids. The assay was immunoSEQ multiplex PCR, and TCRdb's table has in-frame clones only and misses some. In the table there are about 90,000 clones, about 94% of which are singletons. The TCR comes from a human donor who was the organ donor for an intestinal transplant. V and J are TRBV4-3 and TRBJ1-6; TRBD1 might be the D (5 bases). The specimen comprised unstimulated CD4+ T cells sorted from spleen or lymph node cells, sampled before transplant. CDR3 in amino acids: CASSSTGPWEASYNSPLHF. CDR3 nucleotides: TGCGCCAGCAGCTCGACGGGACCTTGGGAAGCCTCCTATAATTCACCCCTCCACTTT.